This record looks at one T cell receptor (beta chain) sequence and its context. Germline CDR1 SGHAT, CDR2 FQNNGV. The CDR3 has 15 residues. Between the trimmed V and J ends, which lost 2 bases and 4 bases, there was a span of 13 bases. This sample was included in a study of blood T cell repertoires in COVID-19. Background on the study: T cells, B-cell-depleted T cells, or PBMCs supplied cDNA or gDNA.

Per the original data handling: Amplifying reference gene primers gave estimates of nucleated cell counts. The data were produced by immunoSEQ multiplex PCR, yet TCRdb's version contains in-frame clones alone and is incomplete. V, J and clone size reflect that table, while D and trimming were determined from the DNA. Altogether just over 300,000 clones are present, approximately 85% being singletons, with the ten largest covering roughly 2%. Individuals drawn from 20 to 30 US areas were about 18 to 95 years old. Grouping used clinical history reported by participants in a survey and questionnaire. This TCR derives from a man between 25 and 39 years old who had recovered from COVID-19. Sequenced material: PBMCs or T cells enriched from blood (not recorded which). This chain connects TRBV11-2 to TRBJ2-3; unclear D gene. The chain's CDR3 is CASSLFLGPADTQYF. CDR3 bases: TGTGCCAGCAGCTTATTCTTGGGCCCGGCAGATACGCAGTATTTT.